The 22 T cell receptor beta chains in this list originate from one sample, sequenced in a study of cytomegalovirus exposure and HLA in healthy donors (dated by TCRdb to about 2017). The library was obtained by the immunoSEQ multiplex PCR assay. Not all clones reach the TCRdb copy of this immuneACCESS table, which keeps in-frame sequences only. Checked studies attribute under half of the gap to unresolved V genes and leave the rest unexplained. The sample data list 140,000 or so clones, and 80% to 95% of these were observed just once. The ten top clones hold 0.6% to 0.8% of the sample. The sequenced material came from PBMCs. Every receptor here comes from a man aged 18 to 30 in good health and CMV-seronegative.

The genes are TRBV27 and TRBJ1-2, with 9 nucleotides matching TRBD1. Germline CDR1 MNHEY, CDR2 SMNVEV (reference sequence). Germline trimming cut 6 bases from V and 5 bases from J; bases unmatched to any gene: 4. CDR3 length equals 13 residues. CDR3: CASSPGTGYGYTF. DNA of the CDR3: TGTGCCAGCAGCCCAGGGACAGGGTATGGCTACACCTTC.

The rearrangement joins TRBV11-2 to TRBJ2-2; TRBD2 agrees at 14 bases. The V and J ends lost 3 bases and 4 bases, in that order; junction bases with no gene match: 1. In germline, CDR1 is SGHAT, CDR2 FQNNGV. The CDR3 runs 16 residues. CDR3 nucleotides: TGTGCCAGCAGCTTGGGACTAGCGGGGGCCACCGGGGAGCTGTTTTTT. Its translation is CASSLGLAGATGELFF.

The chain uses TRBV7-3 and TRBJ1-2; D gene uncertain. V lost 5 bases to trimming and J lost 5 bases, with 24 bases between them. The CDR3 is 17 residues long. Germline CDR1 is SGHTA and CDR2 is FQGTGA. The CDR3 nucleotides read TGTGCCAGCAGCCCCGAACCTCTCCGGGGTCCTACTTATGGCTACACCTTC. As protein: CASSPEPLRGPTYGYTF.

The CDR3: CASSLYGQGRDQPQHF. The CDR3, as DNA: TGTGCCAGCAGCTTGTATGGACAGGGGAGGGATCAGCCCCAGCATTTT. This chain connects TRBV5-6 to TRBJ1-5, with 9 positions matching TRBD1. This CDR3 has 16 residues. V was clipped by 1 base and J by 5 bases; unmatched bases: 7. The germline V gene has CDR1 SGHDT and CDR2 YYEEEE.

DNA for the CDR3: TGTGCCAGCAGCTTAGGGTCTAGCGGGAGGGTAGAGACCCAGTACTTC. Amino acids: CASSLGSSGRVETQYF. This chain uses TRBV7-7 with TRBJ2-5; TRBD2 agrees at 12 bases. The ends lost 1 base at V and 4 bases at J; junction bases unmatched: 4. The V gene's germline CDR1 is SSHAT and CDR2 FNYEAQ (reference sequence). The CDR3 is made up of 16 amino acids.

This chain connects TRBV4-2 to TRBJ1-1; tentative D call: TRBD1 (6 bases). This CDR3 is 13 amino acids long. V was trimmed by 5 bases and J by 5 bases, leaving 12 bases between them. CDR1 and CDR2 (germline): LGHNA, YNFKEQ. The CDR3, as DNA: TGTGCCAGCAGCAGGGGGGGGCGGACTGAAGCTTTCTTT. It encodes CASSRGGRTEAFF.

This chain connects TRBV6-1 to TRBJ2-3, with D unclear. Germline CDR1 reads MNHNS; CDR2 reads SASEGT. This CDR3 comprises 13 residues. V was pared by 2 bases and J by 2 bases, with 5 bases between. The CDR3 loop reads CASSEPNTDTQYF. The CDR3 region has the DNA TGTGCCAGCAGTGAACCCAACACAGATACGCAGTATTTT.

CDR3 sequence (DNA): TGCAGCGTTGAAGGGGATATCACAGGGGGGAACACTGAAGCTTTCTTT. Residues: CSVEGDITGGNTEAFF. The chain is built from TRBV29-1 and TRBJ1-1; 8 bases line up with TRBD1. This CDR3 contains 16 residues. Per the germline V gene, CDR1 is SQVTM and CDR2 is ANQGSEA. With 1 base clipped from V and 1 base from J, the junction kept 8 bases outside the gene matches.

The chain links TRBV18 to TRBJ1-3; D is possibly TRBD1 (6 bases). V gave up 3 bases and J gave up 4 bases, with 19 bases separating them. Germline lookup yields CDR1 KGHSH and CDR2 LQKENI. This CDR3 contains 17 residues. The CDR3 here is CASSPKNAGAGGNTIYF. For the CDR3, the DNA is TGTGCCAGCTCACCGAAGAACGCAGGGGCTGGCGGAAACACCATATATTTT.

In this sample, this clone turned up a few times. The chain carries TRBV6-1 and TRBJ1-3; D is possibly TRBD1 (6 bases). The germline V gene encodes CDR1 MNHNS and CDR2 SASEGT. V was shortened by 8 bases and J by 4 bases, with 6 bases between the two germline ends. The CDR3 loop spans 11 amino acids. This chain's CDR3 is CASGGGNTIYF. The DNA of the CDR3 is TGTGCCAGCGGGGGCGGAAACACCATATATTTT.

The chain uses TRBV9 and TRBJ2-7; 7 positions agree with TRBD1. Looked up from germline, CDR1 is SGDLS and CDR2 is YYNGEE. The CDR3 has 16 amino acids. V trimming: 3 bases; J trimming: 0 bases; junction bases outside the gene matches: 9. CDR3 sequence (DNA): TGTGCCAGCAGCGCGACCGGGACAGCTAGCTCCTACGAGCAGTACTTC. Encoded protein: CASSATGTASSYEQYF.

V gene TRBV7-9 combines with J gene TRBJ2-5; 11 positions agree with TRBD2. The CDR3 has 16 residues. The germline CDR1 and CDR2 sequences are SEHNR and FQNEAQ (reference sequence). The junction had 2 bases not matched to a gene; V was cut back by 1 base and J by 1 base. For the CDR3, the DNA is TGTGCCAGCAGCTTAGTAGCGGGAGGGGGCCAAGAGACCCAGTACTTC. Its protein product is CASSLVAGGGQETQYF. Using reference TRBV7-9 and TRBJ2-5 for the parts outside the CDR3, the full variable domain is DTGVSQNPRHKITKRGQNVTFRCDPISEHNRLYWYRQTLGQGPEFLTYFQNEAQLEKSRLLSDRFSAERPKGSFSTLEIQRTEQGDSAMYLCASSLVAGGGQETQYFGPGTRLLVL.

This rearrangement joins TRBV30 to TRBJ1-5; 9 bases line up with TRBD1. There are 13 residues in the CDR3. The ends lost 3 bases at V and 7 bases at J; junction bases unmatched: 4. CDR1 GTSNPN and CDR2 SVGIG come from the germline V gene (reference sequence). CDR3 DNA sequence: TGTGCCTGGAGCCGCGACAGGGGGCAGCCCCAGCATTTT. Translating it yields CAWSRDRGQPQHF.

The chain has TRBV7-9 and TRBJ2-7; 10 bases agree with TRBD1. The germline gives CDR1 SEHNR, CDR2 FQNEAQ (reference sequence). This CDR3 has 16 amino acids. Trimming removed 3 bases from V and 4 bases from J; junction bases left unmatched: 9. Here the CDR3 reads CASSLGPGQGNYEQYF. For the CDR3, the DNA is TGTGCCAGCAGCTTGGGCCCGGGACAGGGGAATTACGAGCAGTACTTC. Full variable domain (rest looked up from reference TRBV7-9 and TRBJ2-7): DTGVSQNPRHKITKRGQNVTFRCDPISEHNRLYWYRQTLGQGPEFLTYFQNEAQLEKSRLLSDRFSAERPKGSFSTLEIQRTEQGDSAMYLCASSLGPGQGNYEQYFGPGTRLTVT.

This CDR3 reads CASSMDTTYEQYV. The CDR3, as DNA: TGTGCCAGCAGTATGGACACGACCTACGAGCAGTACGTC. The chain recombines TRBV6-1 with TRBJ2-7; D possibly corresponds to TRBD1 (5 bases). Trimming pared 5 bases from V and 2 bases from J, leaving 10 bases between. The germline V gene has CDR1 MNHNS and CDR2 SASEGT. The CDR3 runs to 13 residues.

The chain links TRBV7-9 to TRBJ1-2, with D hard to call. CDR1 and CDR2 from the germline V gene are SEHNR and FQNEAQ (reference sequence). This CDR3 is 15 amino acids long. Trimming cost V 5 bases and J 3 bases, with 16 bases left between them. The CDR3 DNA reads as TGTGCCAGCAGCATTCCGGTGGAGGAGGACTATGGCTACACCTTC. This codes for CASSIPVEEDYGYTF.

The rearrangement uses TRBV6-1 and TRBJ1-5, with 9 positions matching TRBD1. V gave up 4 bases and J gave up 3 bases; unmatched junction bases: 4. There are 15 residues in the CDR3. Germline V gene data show CDR1 as MNHNS and CDR2 as SASEGT. The CDR3 coding sequence is TGTGCCAGCAGTGGGGGACAGGGAAACAATCAGCCCCAGCATTTT. As protein: CASSGGQGNNQPQHF.

CDR3 sequence (DNA): TGTGCCAGCAGTCGGGGAGGGAACACCGGGGAGCTGTTTTTT. This gives the protein CASSRGGNTGELFF. The chain is built from TRBV7-2 and TRBJ2-2, with D perhaps TRBD2 (6 bases). The CDR3 extends over 14 amino acids. Trimming removed 6 bases from V and 1 base from J, with 9 bases in between. Germline V CDR1 and CDR2: SGHTA, FQGNSA.

V is TRBV6-6 and J is TRBJ1-5, with a weak D call TRBD1 (6 bases). This CDR3 is 16 amino acids long. Trimming cost V 6 bases and J 3 bases, with 18 bases left between them. Germline CDR1 reads MNHNY; CDR2 reads SVGAGI (reference sequence). This chain's CDR3 is CASSPVQGTDNQPQHF. CDR3 bases: TGTGCCAGCAGCCCGGTACAGGGAACGGACAATCAGCCCCAGCATTTT.

The chain joins TRBV30 to TRBJ1-2; D uncertain. This CDR3 comprises 12 residues. Germline-derived CDR1 and CDR2 are GTSNPN and SVGIG (reference sequence). V gave up 1 base and J gave up 2 bases, with 5 bases separating them. The CDR3 DNA reads TGTGCCTGGAGTGCCCTCAACTATGGCTACACCTTC. Protein product: CAWSALNYGYTF.

The chain carries TRBV27 and TRBJ1-2, with TRBD1 matching over 9 bases. V shed 5 bases and J 4 bases; nucleotides not matched to a gene: 11. This CDR3 has 16 amino acids. Germline CDR1 and CDR2: MNHEY and SMNVEV (reference sequence). The CDR3 DNA reads TGTGCCAGCAGTCCTAGGACAGGGGACGTTAGCTATGGCTACACCTTC. It codes for CASSPRTGDVSYGYTF.

The chain recombines TRBV5-4 with TRBJ2-7; D unresolved. Per the germline V gene, CDR1 is SGHNT and CDR2 is YYREEE (reference sequence). The CDR3 length is 14 residues. With 0 bases removed from V and 0 bases from J, the gap between germline ends came to 7 bases. The CDR3 spells CASSLGQASYEQYF. The CDR3 DNA reads TGTGCCAGCAGCTTGGGTCAGGCCTCCTACGAGCAGTACTTC.